This T cell receptor (beta chain) was sequenced for a study of T cells in localized non-small cell lung cancer. Study results and caveats: Increased T cell density in blood showed an association with longer overall survival. Adjacent lung held a median roughly 50 of the top 100 tumor clones.

The CDR3 spans 18 residues. J was trimmed by 3 bases and V by 0 bases; bases with no gene match: 13. Looked up from germline, CDR1 is LGHNA and CDR2 is YNFKEQ. Turning to this clone: What it binds is not known.

Profiling relied on immunoSEQ multiplex PCR, and the TCRdb table lists in-frame clones only, not all of them. The data show about 77,000 clones, around nine tenths seen once. This sequence joins TRBV4-2 and TRBJ2-5, with 7 bases that match TRBD1. This clonotype was sampled from a woman aged 40 to 75 with stage I squamous cell lung carcinoma. The sample consisted of peripheral blood, taken before any cancer treatment. This chain's CDR3 is CASSQDGGFGTAEETQYF. The CDR3 DNA is TGTGCCAGCAGCCAAGATGGGGGATTTGGGACAGCTGAAGAGACCCAGTACTTC.